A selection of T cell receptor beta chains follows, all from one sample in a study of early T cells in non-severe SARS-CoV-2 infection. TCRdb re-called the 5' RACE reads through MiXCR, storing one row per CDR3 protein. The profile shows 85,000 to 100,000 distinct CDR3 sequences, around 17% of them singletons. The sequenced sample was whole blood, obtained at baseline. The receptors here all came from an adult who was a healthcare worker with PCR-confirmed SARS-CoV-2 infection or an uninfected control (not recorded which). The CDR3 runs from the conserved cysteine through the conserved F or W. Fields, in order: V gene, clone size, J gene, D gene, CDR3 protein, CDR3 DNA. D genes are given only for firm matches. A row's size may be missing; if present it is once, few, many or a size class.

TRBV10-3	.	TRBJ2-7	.	CAMPWEQYF	TGTGCCATGCCCTGGGAGCAGTACTTC
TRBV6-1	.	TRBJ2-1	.	CGGATGNEQFF	TGTGGGGGGGCGACTGGCAATGAGCAGTTCTTC
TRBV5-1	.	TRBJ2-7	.	CASSSDRNSYEQYF	TGCGCCAGCAGCTCCGACCGGAACTCCTACGAGCAGTACTTC
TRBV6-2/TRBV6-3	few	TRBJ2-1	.	CASYDDYNEQFF	TGTGCCAGCTACGACGACTACAATGAGCAGTTCTTC
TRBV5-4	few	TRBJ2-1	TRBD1	CASSLAGQQSQLGQFF	TGTGCCAGCAGCTTGGCGGGACAGCAGAGCCAACTAGGGCAGTTCTTC
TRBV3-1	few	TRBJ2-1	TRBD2	CASSQAGTSGDNEQFF	TGTGCCAGCAGCCAAGCCGGGACTAGCGGCGACAATGAGCAGTTCTTC
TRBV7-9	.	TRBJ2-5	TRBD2	CASSLEAGARETQYF	TGTGCCAGCAGCTTAGAAGCGGGAGCTCGTGAGACCCAGTACTTC
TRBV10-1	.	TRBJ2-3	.	CASTLNERSTDTQYF	TGCGCCAGCACCCTGAATGAGAGGAGCACAGATACGCAGTATTTT
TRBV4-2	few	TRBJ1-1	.	CASVGSRGTEAFF	TGTGCCAGCGTCGGTTCTAGGGGGACTGAAGCTTTCTTT
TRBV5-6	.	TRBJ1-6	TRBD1	CASSPDRVDSPLHF	TGTGCCAGCAGCCCGGACAGGGTCGATTCACCCCTCCACTTT
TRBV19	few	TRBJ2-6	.	CASSSGRSGANVLTF	TGTGCCAGTAGTAGCGGTCGCTCTGGGGCCAACGTCCTGACTTTC
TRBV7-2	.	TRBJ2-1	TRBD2	CASSLDGRVAGHNEQFF	TGTGCCAGCAGCCTAGATGGCCGAGTAGCGGGGCACAATGAGCAGTTCTTC
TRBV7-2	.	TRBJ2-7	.	CASSLGRWTSYEQYF	TGTGCCAGCAGCCTGGGACGGTGGACCTCCTACGAGCAGTACTTC
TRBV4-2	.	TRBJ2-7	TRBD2	CASSSGSGYEQYF	TGTGCCAGCTCTAGCGGGAGTGGTTACGAGCAGTACTTC
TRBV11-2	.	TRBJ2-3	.	CASSLSGKYDTQYF	TGTGCCAGCAGCTTATCGGGGAAATACGATACGCAGTATTTT
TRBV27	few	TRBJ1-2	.	CATLKLGGYTF	TGTGCCACCCTGAAGTTAGGCGGCTACACCTTC
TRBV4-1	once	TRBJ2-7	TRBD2	CASSQGLAGVSVYYEQYF	TGCGCCAGCAGCCAAGGACTAGCGGGAGTTTCCGTTTATTACGAGCAGTACTTC
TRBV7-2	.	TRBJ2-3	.	CASSQSGSSTDTQYF	TGTGCCAGCAGCCAGAGCGGATCTAGCACAGATACGCAGTATTTT
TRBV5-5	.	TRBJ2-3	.	CASSRLGRGTDTQYF	TGTGCCAGCAGCCGGCTAGGGAGAGGGACAGATACGCAGTATTTT
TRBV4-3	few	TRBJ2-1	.	CASSQEGVRATNEQFF	TGCGCCAGCAGCCAAGAAGGAGTTAGGGCCACTAATGAGCAGTTCTTC
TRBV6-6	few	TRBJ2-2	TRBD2	CAGRPGLAGDTGELFF	TGTGCCGGAAGGCCGGGACTAGCGGGAGATACCGGGGAGCTGTTTTTT
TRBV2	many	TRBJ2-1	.	CASSEIGRSSYNEQFF	TGTGCCAGCAGTGAAATCGGCAGGAGCTCCTACAATGAGCAGTTCTTC
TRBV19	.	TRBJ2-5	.	CATAGREETQYF	TGTGCCACAGCCGGTAGGGAAGAGACCCAGTACTTC
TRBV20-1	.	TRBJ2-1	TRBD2	CSARPPISGSLDEQFF	TGCAGTGCTAGACCCCCCATTAGCGGGAGTCTAGATGAGCAGTTCTTC
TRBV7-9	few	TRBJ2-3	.	CASSLLYF	TGTGCCAGCAGCCTCCTGTATTTT
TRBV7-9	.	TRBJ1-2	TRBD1	CASSQSGTGKGLDYGYTF	TGTGCCAGCAGCCAATCCGGGACAGGGAAAGGCTTGGACTATGGCTACACCTTC
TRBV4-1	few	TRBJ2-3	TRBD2	CASSEGLASADTQYF	TGCGCCAGCAGCGAGGGACTAGCGAGCGCAGATACGCAGTATTTT
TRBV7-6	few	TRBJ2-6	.	CASSSDSLSGANVLTF	TGTGCCAGCAGCTCGGACAGCCTCTCTGGGGCCAACGTCCTGACTTTC
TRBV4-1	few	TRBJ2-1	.	CASSQGDGQKVYNEQFF	TGCGCCAGCAGCCAAGGAGATGGACAGAAGGTTTACAATGAGCAGTTCTTC
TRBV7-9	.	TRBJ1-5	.	CASSPGQPYQPQHF	TGTGCCAGCAGCCCAGGACAGCCTTATCAGCCCCAGCATTTT
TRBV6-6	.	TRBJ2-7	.	CASSRTLADYEQYF	TGTGCCAGCAGCCGAACCCTGGCAGACTACGAGCAGTACTTC
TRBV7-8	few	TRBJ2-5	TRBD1	CASSRTGVREGTQYF	TGTGCCAGCAGCCGGACAGGGGTCAGAGAGGGGACCCAGTACTTC
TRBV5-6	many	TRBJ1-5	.	CASSLAVRGRQSNQPQHF	TGTGCCAGCAGCTTGGCCGTACGGGGACGACAGTCCAATCAGCCCCAGCATTTT
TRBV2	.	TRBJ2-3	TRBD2	CATGGLAGLTAGDTQYF	TGTGCCACAGGGGGACTAGCGGGTCTAACGGCCGGCGATACGCAGTATTTT